This TCR beta chain was sequenced in a study of molecular identifiers for immune sequencing clone quantification. This clonotype was found many times. MiXCR, applied by TCRdb to the PCR reads, yields one record per CDR3 protein. The data hold 62,000 or so distinct CDR3 sequences, with 15% to 20% observed a single time. Sequenced: naive CD8+ T cells from blood, with Jurkat cell RNA spiked in. This sample's subset: FACS-sorted CD8+CD4-CCR7+CD45RA+ naive T cells. This sequence originates from a human donor in good health. Some libraries in this study had Jurkat cell RNA spiked in.

Here the CDR3 DNA reads TGTGCTAGTGGTTTGGTCGCGGGACTAGAGGCCTACGAGCAGTACTTC. Encoded protein: CASGLVAGLEAYEQYF. V usage is TRBV12-5 and J usage is TRBJ2-7; 8 positions match TRBD2. CDR3 size: 16 residues. CDR1 and CDR2 (germline): LGHNT, FRNRAP. Losses at the gene ends were 0 bases for V and 2 bases for J; bases not matched to a gene: 6.